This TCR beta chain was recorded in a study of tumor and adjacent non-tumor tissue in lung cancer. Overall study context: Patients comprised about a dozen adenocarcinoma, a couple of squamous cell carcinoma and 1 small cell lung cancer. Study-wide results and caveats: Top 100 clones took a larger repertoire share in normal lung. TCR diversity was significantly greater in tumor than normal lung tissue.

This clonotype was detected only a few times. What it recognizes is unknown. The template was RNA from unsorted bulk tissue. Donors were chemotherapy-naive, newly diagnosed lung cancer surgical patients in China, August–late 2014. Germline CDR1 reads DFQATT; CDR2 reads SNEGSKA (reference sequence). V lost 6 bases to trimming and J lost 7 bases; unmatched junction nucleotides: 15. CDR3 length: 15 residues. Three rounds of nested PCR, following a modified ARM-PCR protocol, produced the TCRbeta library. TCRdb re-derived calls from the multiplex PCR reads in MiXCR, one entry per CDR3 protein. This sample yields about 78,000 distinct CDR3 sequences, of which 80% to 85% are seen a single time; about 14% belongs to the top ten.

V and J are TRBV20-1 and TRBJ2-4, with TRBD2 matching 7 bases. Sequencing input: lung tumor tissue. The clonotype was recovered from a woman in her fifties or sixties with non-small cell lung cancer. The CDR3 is CSATIRTSPWNIQYF. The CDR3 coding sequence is TGCAGTGCAACCATCAGGACTAGTCCTTGGAACATTCAGTACTTC.